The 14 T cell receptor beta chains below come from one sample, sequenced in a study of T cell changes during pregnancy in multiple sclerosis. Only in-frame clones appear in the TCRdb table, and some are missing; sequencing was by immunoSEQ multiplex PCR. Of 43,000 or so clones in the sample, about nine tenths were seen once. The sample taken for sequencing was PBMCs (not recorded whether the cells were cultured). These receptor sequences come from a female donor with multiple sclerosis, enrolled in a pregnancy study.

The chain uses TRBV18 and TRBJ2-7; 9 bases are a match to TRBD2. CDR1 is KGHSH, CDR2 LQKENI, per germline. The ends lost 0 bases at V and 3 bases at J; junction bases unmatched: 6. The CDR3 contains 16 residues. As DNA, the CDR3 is TGTGCCAGCTCACCACCCTCGCGGGAGGGCCGCTACGAGCAGTACTTC. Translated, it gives CASSPPSREGRYEQYF.

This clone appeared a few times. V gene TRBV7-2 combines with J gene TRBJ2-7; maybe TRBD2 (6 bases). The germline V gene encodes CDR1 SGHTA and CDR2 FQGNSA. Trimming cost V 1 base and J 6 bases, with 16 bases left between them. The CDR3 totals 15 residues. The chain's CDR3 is CASSLVGGKGSEQYF. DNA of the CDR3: TGTGCCAGCAGCTTAGTAGGCGGGAAGGGGTCCGAGCAGTACTTC.

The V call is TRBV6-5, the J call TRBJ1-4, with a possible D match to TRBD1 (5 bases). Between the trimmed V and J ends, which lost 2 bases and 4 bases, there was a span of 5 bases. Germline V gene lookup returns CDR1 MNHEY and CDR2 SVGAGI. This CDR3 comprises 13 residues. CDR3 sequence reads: CASSYDSNEKLFF. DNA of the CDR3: TGTGCCAGCAGTTACGACAGTAATGAAAAACTGTTTTTT.

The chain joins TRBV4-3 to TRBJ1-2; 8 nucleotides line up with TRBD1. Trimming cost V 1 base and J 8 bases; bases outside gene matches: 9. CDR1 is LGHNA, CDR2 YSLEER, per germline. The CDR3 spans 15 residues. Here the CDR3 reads CASSQAQGVRRGYTF. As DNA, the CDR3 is TGCGCCAGCAGCCAAGCACAGGGGGTTAGGAGGGGCTACACCTTC.

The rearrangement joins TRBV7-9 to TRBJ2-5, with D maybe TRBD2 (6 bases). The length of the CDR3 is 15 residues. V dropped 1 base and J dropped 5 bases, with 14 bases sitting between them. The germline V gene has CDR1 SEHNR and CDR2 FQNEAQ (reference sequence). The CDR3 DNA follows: TGTGCCAGCAGCTTAGTGGAGGGAGGAGTGGAGACCCAGTACTTC. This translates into CASSLVEGGVETQYF. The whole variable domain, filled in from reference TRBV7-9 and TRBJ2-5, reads DTGVSQNPRHKITKRGQNVTFRCDPISEHNRLYWYRQTLGQGPEFLTYFQNEAQLEKSRLLSDRFSAERPKGSFSTLEIQRTEQGDSAMYLCASSLVEGGVETQYFGPGTRLLVL.

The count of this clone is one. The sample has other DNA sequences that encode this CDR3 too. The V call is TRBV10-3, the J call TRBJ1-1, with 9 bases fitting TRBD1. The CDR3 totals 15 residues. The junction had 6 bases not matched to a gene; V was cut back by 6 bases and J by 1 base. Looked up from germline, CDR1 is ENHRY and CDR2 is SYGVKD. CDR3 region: CAISEKQGANTEAFF. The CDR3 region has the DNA TGTGCCATCAGCGAAAAACAGGGGGCGAACACTGAAGCTTTCTTT.

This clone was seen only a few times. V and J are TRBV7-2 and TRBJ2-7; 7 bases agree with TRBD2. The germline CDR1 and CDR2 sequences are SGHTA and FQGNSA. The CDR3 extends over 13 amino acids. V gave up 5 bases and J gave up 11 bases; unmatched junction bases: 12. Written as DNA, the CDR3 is TGTGCCAGCAGCGCCATTCGCAGCGGGAATAAGTACTTC. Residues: CASSAIRSGNKYF. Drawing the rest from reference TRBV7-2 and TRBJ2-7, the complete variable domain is GAGVSQSPSNKVTEKGKDVELRCDPISGHTALYWYRQSLGQGLEFLIYFQGNSAPDKSGLPSDRFSAERTGGSVSTLTIQRTQQEDSAVYLCASSAIRSGNKYFGPGTRLTVT.

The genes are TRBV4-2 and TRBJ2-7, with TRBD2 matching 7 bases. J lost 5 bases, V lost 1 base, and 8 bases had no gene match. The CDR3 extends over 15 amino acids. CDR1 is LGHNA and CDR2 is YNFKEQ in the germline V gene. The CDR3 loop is CASSQGGRELNEQYF. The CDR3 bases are TGTGCCAGCAGCCAAGGTGGGCGGGAGTTGAACGAGCAGTACTTC.

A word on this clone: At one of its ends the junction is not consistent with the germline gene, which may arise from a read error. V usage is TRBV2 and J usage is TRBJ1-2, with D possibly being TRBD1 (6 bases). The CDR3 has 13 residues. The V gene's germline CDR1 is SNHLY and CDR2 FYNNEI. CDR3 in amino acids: CASSGGQRASSPF. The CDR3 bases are TGTGCCAGCAGTGGGGGGCAGAGGGCCAGCTCCCCCTTC.

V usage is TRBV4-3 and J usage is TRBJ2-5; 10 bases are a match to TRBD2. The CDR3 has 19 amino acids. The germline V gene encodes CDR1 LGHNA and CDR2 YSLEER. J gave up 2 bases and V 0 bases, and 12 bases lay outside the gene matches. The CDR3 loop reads CASSQDFSLAGTEQETQYF. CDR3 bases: TGCGCCAGCAGCCAAGATTTTTCACTAGCGGGAACCGAACAAGAGACCCAGTACTTC.

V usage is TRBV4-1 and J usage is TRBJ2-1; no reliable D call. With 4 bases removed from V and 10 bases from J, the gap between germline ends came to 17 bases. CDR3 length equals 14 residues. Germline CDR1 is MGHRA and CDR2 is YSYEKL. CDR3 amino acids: CASSLGWASPEQFF. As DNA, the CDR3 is TGCGCCAGCAGCCTGGGATGGGCCTCCCCCGAGCAGTTCTTC.

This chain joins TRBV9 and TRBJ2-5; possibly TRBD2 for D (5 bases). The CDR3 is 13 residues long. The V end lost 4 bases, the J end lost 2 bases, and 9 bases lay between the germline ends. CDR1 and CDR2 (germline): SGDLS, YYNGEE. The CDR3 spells CASSPGVQETQYF. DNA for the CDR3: TGTGCCAGCAGCCCCGGGGTACAAGAGACCCAGTACTTC.

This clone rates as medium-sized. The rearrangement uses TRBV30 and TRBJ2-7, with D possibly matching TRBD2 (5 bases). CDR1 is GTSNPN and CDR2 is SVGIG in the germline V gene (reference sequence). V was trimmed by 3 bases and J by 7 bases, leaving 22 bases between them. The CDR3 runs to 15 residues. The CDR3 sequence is CAWRVSGLLPGEQYF. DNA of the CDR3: TGTGCCTGGAGGGTTTCGGGCCTTCTACCGGGGGAGCAGTACTTC. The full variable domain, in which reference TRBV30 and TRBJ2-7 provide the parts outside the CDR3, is SQTIHQWPATLVQPVGSPLSLECTVEGTSNPNLYWYRQAAGRGLQLLFYSVGIGQISSEVPQNLSASRPQDRQFILSSKKLLLSDSGFYLCAWRVSGLLPGEQYFGPGTRLTVT.

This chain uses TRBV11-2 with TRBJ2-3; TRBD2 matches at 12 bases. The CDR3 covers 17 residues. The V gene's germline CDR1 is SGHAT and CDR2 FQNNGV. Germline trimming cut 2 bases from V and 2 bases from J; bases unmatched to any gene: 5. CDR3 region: CASSLYTSGGNTDTQYF. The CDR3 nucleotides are TGTGCCAGCAGCTTATACACTAGCGGGGGGAACACAGATACGCAGTATTTT.